These 25 T cell receptor beta chains share one sample of origin, sequenced in a study of cytomegalovirus exposure and HLA in healthy donors. The primer mix had 60 Vbeta and 13 Jbeta primers. Sequencing was performed with immunoSEQ multiplex PCR; in TCRdb, only in-frame clones are kept and a portion is missing. This repertoire shows roughly 160,000 clones, around four fifths found once; its top ten account for approximately 1.3%. Sequenced: PBMCs. The receptors come from a man aged 30 to 39 in good health and CMV-seronegative.

Only a few counts were recorded for this clone. J is TRBJ1-4 and V is TRBV7-3; TRBD1 might be the D (6 bases). The germline V and J ends were trimmed by 0 bases and 8 bases, with 19 bases remaining between them. CDR1 is SGHTA, CDR2 FQGTGA, per germline. The CDR3 sequence is 17 residues long. Written as DNA, the CDR3 is TGTGCCAGCAGCTTAACCGTTACCGACAGGATGGGGGAAAAACTGTTTTTT. Translating it yields CASSLTVTDRMGEKLFF. The full variable domain, its missing parts supplied by reference TRBV7-3 and TRBJ1-4, is GAGVSQTPSNKVTEKGKYVELRCDPISGHTALYWYRQSLGQGPEFLIYFQGTGAADDSGLPNDRFFAVRPEGSVSTLKIQRTERGDSAVYLCASSLTVTDRMGEKLFFGSGTQLSVL.

The chain is built from TRBV10-1 and TRBJ2-7, with 7 bases identical to TRBD2. The ends lost 1 base at V and 3 bases at J; junction bases unmatched: 6. The CDR3 contains 15 residues. CDR1 WNHNN and CDR2 SYGVQD come from the germline V gene (reference sequence). DNA of the CDR3: TGCGCCAGCAGTGAGTATGAGGGAGGGGACTACGAGCAGTACTTC. It codes for CASSEYEGGDYEQYF.

The chain links TRBV18 to TRBJ1-1; a possible D gene is TRBD1 (6 bases). Trimming took off 2 bases at V and 5 bases at J, with 9 bases between the two ends. This CDR3 contains 13 residues. Per germline, CDR1 KGHSH and CDR2 LQKENI. CDR3 in DNA: TGTGCCAGCTCACCAAAAGGGGGTACTGAAGCTTTCTTT. Protein: CASSPKGGTEAFF.

The chain links TRBV5-1 to TRBJ2-7, with D perhaps TRBD1 (6 bases). V was clipped by 3 bases and J by 2 bases, with 9 bases between them. The CDR3 length is 13 residues. Germline V gives CDR1 SGHRS, CDR2 YFSETQ. CDR3 in amino acids: CASSSRGAYEQYF. CDR3 nucleotide sequence: TGCGCCAGCAGCTCCAGGGGAGCCTACGAGCAGTACTTC. The full variable domain, rest sourced from reference TRBV5-1 and TRBJ2-7, is KAGVTQTPRYLIKTRGQQVTLSCSPISGHRSVSWYQQTPGQGLQFLFEYFSETQRNKGNFPGRFSGRQFSNSRSEMNVSTLELGDSALYLCASSSRGAYEQYFGPGTRLTVT.

This clone occurred a few times. This chain links TRBV5-1 with TRBJ1-1; TRBD1 might be the D (5 bases). Germline V gene sequence: CDR1 SGHRS, CDR2 YFSETQ. Trimming took off 0 bases at V and 3 bases at J, with 15 bases between the two ends. The CDR3 has 16 amino acids. The CDR3 sequence is CASSLGNQGGDTEAFF. CDR3 coding DNA: TGCGCCAGCAGCTTGGGAAATCAGGGTGGGGACACTGAAGCTTTCTTT. Looking up the rest from reference TRBV5-1 and TRBJ1-1 gives the full variable domain: KAGVTQTPRYLIKTRGQQVTLSCSPISGHRSVSWYQQTPGQGLQFLFEYFSETQRNKGNFPGRFSGRQFSNSRSEMNVSTLELGDSALYLCASSLGNQGGDTEAFFGQGTRLTVV.

The V call is TRBV28, the J call TRBJ1-3; D perhaps matches TRBD1 (6 bases). Trimming removed 5 bases at V and 0 bases at J, with 17 bases between. The CDR3 extends over 17 amino acids. CDR1 and CDR2 from the germline V gene are MDHEN and SYDVKM. This CDR3 reads CASSALLGQYSGNTIYF. The CDR3 nucleotides read TGTGCCAGCAGTGCCCTTCTCGGACAGTACTCTGGAAACACCATATATTTT.

The V call is TRBV5-1, the J call TRBJ2-7; D unclear. The germline V gene has CDR1 SGHRS and CDR2 YFSETQ. Trimming left V 3 bases short and J 4 bases short, with 5 bases between. The CDR3 runs 11 residues. CDR3 in amino acids: CASSSLYEQYF. The DNA for the CDR3 is TGCGCCAGCAGCTCACTGTACGAGCAGTACTTC.

The chain is built from TRBV9 and TRBJ2-2; a possible D gene is TRBD2 (6 bases). Germline V lookup: CDR1 SGDLS, CDR2 YYNGEE. Trimming cost V 7 bases and J 4 bases, with 14 bases left between them. The CDR3 is made up of 14 amino acids. CDR3: CASRGTGLTGELFF. CDR3 coding DNA: TGTGCCAGCCGAGGTACGGGACTCACCGGGGAGCTGTTTTTT.

This rearrangement joins TRBV7-2 to TRBJ2-3; 12 positions agree with TRBD2. Trimming at V came to 2 bases and at J to 4 bases, leaving 10 bases not matched to a gene. Looked up from germline, CDR1 is SGHTA and CDR2 is FQGNSA. The CDR3 runs 18 residues. CDR3 in DNA: TGTGCCAGCAGCTTACGGGTCGGGCTAGCGGGGGGGCCAGATACGCAGTATTTT. This translates into CASSLRVGLAGGPDTQYF.

This clone was observed a single time. V is TRBV9 and J is TRBJ1-5; 8 bases map to TRBD1. The CDR3 is 15 amino acids. Looked up from germline, CDR1 is SGDLS and CDR2 is YYNGEE. V shed 0 bases, J shed 5 bases, and the junction held 4 bases outside the gene matches. Written as DNA, the CDR3 is TGTGCCAGCAGCGTAGCGGGGGACAGGTATCAGCCCCAGCATTTT. Amino acid sequence: CASSVAGDRYQPQHF. The full variable domain, with the rest looked up from reference TRBV9 and TRBJ1-5, is DSGVTQTPKHLITATGQRVTLRCSPRSGDLSVYWYQQSLDQGLQFLIQYYNGEERAKGNILERFSAQQFPDLHSELNLSSLELGDSALYFCASSVAGDRYQPQHFGDGTRLSIL.

This clone was counted once. This chain uses TRBV27 with TRBJ2-2, with 8 bases matching TRBD2. From germline, CDR1 is MNHEY and CDR2 SMNVEV (reference sequence). The CDR3 runs 13 residues. With V trimmed by 4 bases and J by 8 bases, 3 bases remained unmatched. The CDR3 DNA sequence: TGTGCCAGCAGTTCGGGGGGGCTGGGGGAGCTGTTTTTT. Amino acids: CASSSGGLGELFF.

This chain links TRBV19 with TRBJ1-3; D is ambiguous. This CDR3 is 15 amino acids long. V was trimmed by 1 base and J by 0 bases, leaving 7 bases between them. The germline V gene encodes CDR1 LNHDA and CDR2 SQIVND (reference sequence). This CDR3 reads CASSIVDISGNTIYF. CDR3 DNA sequence: TGTGCCAGTAGTATAGTCGACATCTCTGGAAACACCATATATTTT.

The chain couples TRBV5-8 to TRBJ1-5; D is unresolved. V was shortened by 4 bases and J by 1 base, with 12 bases between the two germline ends. This CDR3 comprises 15 residues. Per the germline V gene, CDR1 is SGHTS and CDR2 is YDEGEE. CDR3 amino acids: CASSGNPYSNQPQHF. The CDR3 DNA is TGTGCCAGCAGCGGCAACCCGTACAGCAATCAGCCCCAGCATTTT.

This clone showed up just a few times. CDR3 sequence reads: CASSQGTGFQDTQYF. The DNA for the CDR3 is TGTGCCAGCAGTCAAGGGACTGGCTTTCAGGATACGCAGTATTTT. V and J are TRBV2 and TRBJ2-3; D might be TRBD2 (6 bases). Trimming left V 5 bases short and J 6 bases short, with 18 bases between. From germline, CDR1 is SNHLY and CDR2 FYNNEI. The CDR3 length is 15 residues.

The chain uses TRBV15 and TRBJ1-2; D call uncertain. There are 14 residues in the CDR3. Germline V gene data show CDR1 as LNHNV and CDR2 as YYDKDF (reference sequence). Trimming cost V 0 bases and J 0 bases, with 5 bases left between them. In DNA form, the CDR3 reads TGTGCCACCAGCAGAGATCCCGCTAACTATGGCTACACCTTC. It yields the protein CATSRDPANYGYTF.

This clone was seen a few times. The rearrangement links TRBV7-8 to TRBJ1-3; perhaps TRBD1 as D (6 bases). The germline V gene has CDR1 SGHVS and CDR2 FQNEAQ. The V end was cut by 4 bases, the J end by 4 bases, with 11 bases between. This CDR3 is 14 amino acids long. The chain's CDR3 is CASSSTGRGNTIYF. The CDR3 DNA is TGTGCCAGCAGCTCTACAGGGCGCGGAAACACCATATATTTT.

The J gene is TRBJ1-1, the V gene TRBV5-4, with TRBD1 as a possible D gene (6 bases). V was trimmed by 10 bases and J by 5 bases, leaving 12 bases between them. This CDR3 spans 11 amino acids. CDR1 SGHNT and CDR2 YYREEE come from the germline V gene (reference sequence). CDR3 coding DNA: TGTGCCTCCACGAGGGGGACTGAAGCTTTCTTT. Translated, it gives CASTRGTEAFF.

CDR3 region: CASSIVGLDRSRVNQPQHF. CDR3 in DNA: TGTGCCAGTAGTATAGTTGGCTTAGACAGGTCCAGGGTCAATCAGCCCCAGCATTTT. V and J are TRBV19 and TRBJ1-5; possible D gene TRBD1, 6 bases. V was shortened by 1 base and J by 3 bases, with 22 bases between the two germline ends. This CDR3 is built from 19 residues. From germline, CDR1 is LNHDA and CDR2 SQIVND (reference sequence).

V and J are TRBV5-4 and TRBJ2-3; D not resolved. The V and J ends lost 4 bases and 1 base respectively, with 10 bases between them. This CDR3 comprises 14 residues. Germline V lookup: CDR1 SGHNT, CDR2 YYREEE (reference sequence). The CDR3 bases are TGTGCCAGCAGCCCCCCAGGCCGCACAGATACGCAGTATTTT. Encoded protein: CASSPPGRTDTQYF.

CDR3 sequence (DNA): TGTGCCAGCTCAGGCATGGCCGACAGCAACGAGCAGTACTTC. This gives the protein CASSGMADSNEQYF. The chain links TRBV6-5 to TRBJ2-7, with D perhaps TRBD1 (5 bases). V gave up 8 bases and J gave up 5 bases, with 19 bases separating them. The CDR3 totals 14 residues. Germline values: CDR1 MNHEY, CDR2 SVGAGI.

The rearrangement uses TRBV6-5 and TRBJ2-1; TRBD2 might be the D (5 bases). Germline CDR1 is MNHEY and CDR2 is SVGAGI. Trimming cost V 5 bases and J 0 bases, with 11 bases left between them. The CDR3 spans 15 residues. The CDR3 spells CASSIRDNSYNEQFF. For the CDR3, the DNA is TGTGCCAGCAGTATCCGGGATAACTCCTACAATGAGCAGTTCTTC.

This chain joins TRBV5-4 and TRBJ1-4; 7 bases match TRBD1. CDR1 and CDR2 from the germline V gene are SGHNT and YYREEE (reference sequence). CDR3 length: 15 residues. Germline trimming cut 3 bases from V and 4 bases from J; bases unmatched to any gene: 6. The CDR3 loop is CASSSNRGGNEKLFF. CDR3 nucleotides: TGTGCCAGCAGCTCGAACAGGGGTGGTAATGAAAAACTGTTTTTT.

The rearrangement links TRBV10-3 to TRBJ2-1; TRBD1 matches 7 bases. The CDR3 totals 12 residues. The V segment lost 7 bases and the J segment 10 bases; nucleotides outside the gene matches: 7. The germline gives CDR1 ENHRY, CDR2 SYGVKD. The CDR3 DNA reads as TGTGCCATCAACGTCCAGGGGGAAGAGCAGTTCTTC. Its translation is CAINVQGEEQFF.

The CDR3 DNA sequence: TGTGCCAGCAGTACCCGACAGGGGGCGCGGAATGAAAAACTGTTTTTT. Translating it yields CASSTRQGARNEKLFF. The chain links TRBV28 to TRBJ1-4; TRBD1 matches at 10 bases. Germline lookup yields CDR1 MDHEN and CDR2 SYDVKM. The CDR3 contains 16 residues. J lost 5 bases, V lost 5 bases, and 8 bases had no gene match. Drawing the rest from reference TRBV28 and TRBJ1-4, the complete variable domain is DVKVTQSSRYLVKRTGEKVFLECVQDMDHENMFWYRQDPGLGLRLIYFSYDVKMKEKGDIPEGYSVSREKKERFSLILESASTNQTSMYLCASSTRQGARNEKLFFGSGTQLSVL.

The chain joins TRBV27 to TRBJ2-4; 10 nucleotides line up with TRBD1. Per germline, CDR1 MNHEY and CDR2 SMNVEV (reference sequence). The CDR3 covers 18 residues. The trim removed 5 bases at V and 0 bases at J, leaving 10 bases unmatched. This chain's CDR3 is CASSPRQGANLAKNIQYF. Here the CDR3 DNA reads TGTGCCAGCAGTCCTCGACAGGGGGCGAATCTAGCCAAAAACATTCAGTACTTC.